Listed below are T cell receptor beta chains from one sample, sequenced in a study of cytomegalovirus exposure and HLA in healthy donors. Profiling relied on immunoSEQ multiplex PCR, and the TCRdb table lists in-frame clones only, not all of them. The table has more than 90,000 clones, approximately 70% seen once. Sequencing was done on a sample of PBMCs. Every receptor here comes from a man aged 25 to 40 in good health and CMV-seropositive. Both conserved end residues are part of each CDR3. D genes are given only for firm matches. Size is stated for part of the rows, as once, few or many counts, or as a class when the clone is expanded.

V	length	D	size	J	CDR3	DNA
TRBV29-1	14	-	-	TRBJ2-2	CSVEGLANTGELFF	TGCAGCGTTGAAGGTCTAGCGAACACCGGGGAGCTGTTTTTT
TRBV5-1	15	TRBD1	-	TRBJ1-2	CASSLDPDRDYGYTF	TGCGCCAGCAGCTTGGATCCGGACAGGGACTACGGCTACACCTTC
TRBV9	14	TRBD1	-	TRBJ1-2	CASSVDGTGIGYTF	TGTGCCAGCAGCGTAGATGGGACAGGGATTGGCTACACCTTC
TRBV11-3	16	TRBD1	few	TRBJ2-7	CASSFHDRGTLYEQYF	TGTGCCAGCAGCTTCCACGACAGGGGCACTTTATACGAGCAGTACTTC
TRBV6-1	15	-	-	TRBJ2-6	CASSSEVEGANVLTF	TGTGCCAGCAGCTCCGAGGTGGAAGGGGCCAACGTCCTGACTTTC
TRBV7-9	16	-	-	TRBJ2-1	CASSPRIPNRNNEQFF	TGTGCCAGCAGCCCCAGGATCCCCAACCGCAACAATGAGCAGTTCTTC
TRBV10-2	14	-	-	TRBJ1-2	CASSSTGSNYGYTF	TGCGCCAGCAGTTCCACCGGGTCTAACTATGGCTACACCTTC
TRBV11-2	14	TRBD1	-	TRBJ1-1	CASIPTLGGAGAFF	TGTGCCAGCATCCCCACTCTAGGGGGCGCCGGGGCTTTCTTT
TRBV7-9	14	TRBD1	-	TRBJ1-4	CASSQGAGNEKLFF	TGTGCCAGCAGTCAGGGGGCGGGTAATGAAAAACTGTTTTTT
TRBV18	15	TRBD1	-	TRBJ2-2	CASSPVTGSAGELFF	TGTGCCAGCTCACCGGTGACAGGGTCGGCCGGGGAGCTGTTTTTT
TRBV10-3	15	TRBD1	-	TRBJ1-1	CAISAPGTGNTEAFF	TGTGCCATCAGTGCACCCGGGACAGGGAACACTGAAGCTTTCTTT
TRBV27	16	TRBD1	few	TRBJ1-2	CASSRRQGALPYGYTF	TGTGCCAGCAGCCGCCGACAGGGGGCGCTTCCCTATGGCTACACCTTC
TRBV2	15	TRBD2	few	TRBJ2-5	CASSPGTSGQETQYF	TGTGCCAGCAGCCCAGGGACTAGCGGCCAAGAGACCCAGTACTTC
TRBV5-4	12	-	-	TRBJ2-1	CASSWDIGTVFF	TGTGCCAGCAGCTGGGACATTGGGACGGTGTTCTTC
TRBV29-1	17	TRBD2	-	TRBJ2-3	CSVEVLAGEGGAYAQYF	TGCAGCGTTGAAGTACTAGCGGGCGAGGGAGGGGCGTATGCGCAGTATTTT
TRBV30	15	-	-	TRBJ1-2	CAWSAGGRRLYGYTF	TGTGCCTGGAGTGCCGGCGGGCGCCGATTGTATGGCTACACCTTC
TRBV11-2	15	TRBD1	-	TRBJ2-6	CASSLDRAGANVLTF	TGTGCCAGCAGCCTGGACAGGGCTGGGGCCAACGTCCTGACTTTC
TRBV4-2	15	-	-	TRBJ1-4	CASSRQTDSNEKLFF	TGTGCCAGCAGCCGACAGACAGACTCTAATGAAAAACTGTTTTTT
TRBV30	13	-	-	TRBJ1-2	CAWYGQPHYGYTF	TGTGCCTGGTATGGGCAGCCTCATTATGGCTACACCTTC
TRBV11-2	15	TRBD1	once	TRBJ1-2	CASRSGDRGDYGYTF	TGTGCCAGCAGGTCCGGGGACAGGGGAGACTATGGCTACACCTTC
TRBV28	14	TRBD1	-	TRBJ1-5	CASSAGTVNQPQHF	TGTGCCAGCAGTGCCGGGACAGTTAATCAGCCCCAGCATTTT
TRBV13	14	-	-	TRBJ2-1	CASSLGRRMDEQFF	TGTGCCAGCAGCTTGGGCCGCAGGATGGATGAGCAGTTCTTC
TRBV29-1	13	-	-	TRBJ1-2	CSASTGSNYGYTF	TGCAGCGCTTCGACAGGAAGTAACTATGGCTACACCTTC
TRBV7-8	20	TRBD1	-	TRBJ1-1	CASSLSGTGGPERANTEAFF	TGTGCCAGCAGCTTATCTGGGACAGGGGGGCCCGAAAGGGCGAACACTGAAGCTTTCTTT
TRBV5-5	13	-	-	TRBJ2-5	CASAIPQRETQYF	TGTGCCAGCGCTATCCCCCAACGGGAGACCCAGTACTTC
TRBV29-1	13	-	-	TRBJ2-2	CSVRRGGTGELFF	TGCAGCGTTCGGAGGGGCGGCACCGGGGAGCTGTTTTTT
TRBV5-5	16	TRBD1	-	TRBJ1-1	CASIRGTGSWGTEAFF	TGTGCCAGCATCAGGGGGACAGGGTCCTGGGGGACTGAAGCTTTCTTT
TRBV6-1	13	-	few	TRBJ1-1	CASSEGQNTEAFF	TGTGCCAGCAGTGAGGGGCAGAACACTGAAGCTTTCTTT
TRBV9	17	-	once	TRBJ2-5	CASSGDPRDSAMGTQYF	TGTGCCAGCAGTGGTGACCCACGGGACTCAGCGATGGGGACCCAGTACTTC
TRBV5-1	15	TRBD1	-	TRBJ1-2	CASSLAGGRRDGYTF	TGCGCCAGCAGCTTGGCAGGGGGCAGGAGGGATGGCTACACCTTC
TRBV9	13	TRBD1	-	TRBJ1-1	CASSRQGETEAFF	TGTGCCAGCAGCCGACAGGGTGAGACTGAAGCTTTCTTT
TRBV5-1	17	-	-	TRBJ2-3	CASSLARPPRLTDTQYF	TGCGCCAGCAGCTTGGCTAGGCCCCCCCGCCTCACAGATACGCAGTATTTT
TRBV5-1	18	TRBD1	once	TRBJ1-4	CASSFTGTGAPVGEKLFF	TGCGCCAGCAGCTTTACCGGGACAGGGGCTCCGGTTGGTGAAAAACTGTTTTTT
TRBV27	13	-	once	TRBJ1-1	CASSATKRTEAFF	TGTGCCAGCAGTGCCACGAAGCGCACTGAAGCTTTCTTT
TRBV27	17	TRBD1	few	TRBJ2-2	CASRLRRGQGAGGELFF	TGTGCCAGCAGATTGAGAAGAGGACAGGGGGCCGGCGGGGAGCTGTTTTTT
TRBV5-5	13	-	-	TRBJ1-6	CASSLRLDSPLHF	TGTGCCAGCAGCTTGCGACTGGATTCACCCCTCCACTTT
TRBV29-1	12	-	-	TRBJ1-2	CSVDDSNYGYTF	TGCAGCGTTGACGACAGTAACTATGGCTACACCTTC
TRBV7-2	14	-	few	TRBJ2-3	CASSRASLEDTQYF	TGTGCCAGCAGCCGAGCTTCTCTCGAGGATACGCAGTATTTT
TRBV19	15	-	few	TRBJ1-1	CASSIVGGTDTEAFF	TGTGCCAGTAGTATAGTCGGAGGGACGGACACTGAAGCTTTCTTT
TRBV30	16	-	-	TRBJ1-2	CAWTTGSLPNLYGYTF	TGTGCCTGGACCACAGGCAGCCTCCCCAACTTATATGGCTACACCTTC
TRBV9	15	TRBD1	-	TRBJ2-7	CASSAGGQGANEQYF	TGTGCCAGCAGCGCAGGGGGACAGGGGGCCAACGAGCAGTACTTC
TRBV7-6	15	-	-	TRBJ2-3	CASSLAGGSTDTQYF	TGTGCCAGCAGCTTAGCAGGGGGTAGCACAGATACGCAGTATTTT
TRBV7-9	17	TRBD1	-	TRBJ1-1	CASSPDRGFATNTEAFF	TGTGCCAGCAGCCCGGACAGGGGGTTTGCTACGAACACTGAAGCTTTCTTT
TRBV6-1	15	-	-	TRBJ1-2	CASSENQGSNYGYTF	TGTGCCAGCAGTGAGAATCAGGGGAGCAACTATGGCTACACCTTC
TRBV27	19	TRBD2	-	TRBJ2-3	CASSLSYDFLAGSTDTQYF	TGTGCCAGCAGTTTATCGTACGACTTCCTAGCGGGGTCCACAGATACGCAGTATTTT